A selection of T cell receptor beta chains follows, all from one sample in a study of blood T cell repertoires in COVID-19. Data came from immunoSEQ multiplex PCR; TCRdb stores just in-frame clones and leaves some out. The sample consists of approximately 74,000 clones, around nine tenths of them appearing once. The sequenced sample was peripheral blood. The receptors originated from a woman aged 60-75 years with acute or convalescent COVID-19. Each CDR3 is given with its conserved first and last residue. Each record gives: V gene, clone size, J gene, D gene, CDR3 DNA, CDR3 protein. The D gene is left open where the match is weak. Expanded clones are given a class, and other clones once, few, many or no size at all.

v_call: TRBV11-2; clone_size: .; j_call: TRBJ2-1; d_call: TRBD2; cdr3_nt: TGTGCCAGCAGCCGGACTAGCGGCCCTCCCCCCCTGGCTTACAATGAGCAGTTCTTC; cdr3_aa: CASSRTSGPPPLAYNEQFF
v_call: TRBV29-1; clone_size: .; j_call: TRBJ2-7; d_call: TRBD1; cdr3_nt: TGCAGCGTTGTAAGGGACAGCGCCTACGAGCAGTACTTC; cdr3_aa: CSVVRDSAYEQYF
v_call: TRBV9; clone_size: once; j_call: TRBJ2-7; d_call: .; cdr3_nt: TGTGCCAGCAGCGTAGGGCAGGGGGGAAACTACGAGCAGTACTTC; cdr3_aa: CASSVGQGGNYEQYF
v_call: TRBV9; clone_size: .; j_call: TRBJ2-6; d_call: TRBD1; cdr3_nt: TGTGCCAGCAGCGGGCCGGGACAGGGTTCCTCTGGGGCCAACGTCCTGACTTTC; cdr3_aa: CASSGPGQGSSGANVLTF
v_call: TRBV7-2; clone_size: .; j_call: TRBJ2-1; d_call: TRBD2; cdr3_nt: TGTGCCAGCAGCTTGGGACTAGCGGGAAGCGATGAGCAGTTCTTC; cdr3_aa: CASSLGLAGSDEQFF
v_call: TRBV2; clone_size: .; j_call: TRBJ2-2; d_call: .; cdr3_nt: TGTGCCAGTCGGTCGGGACTGAACACCGGGGAGCTGTTTTTT; cdr3_aa: CASRSGLNTGELFF
v_call: TRBV5-1; clone_size: .; j_call: TRBJ2-5; d_call: TRBD2; cdr3_nt: TGCGCCAGCAGCTCCCCCGGGGGGGGGACGCCTACGCGCCGAAGAGGGACCCAGTACTTC; cdr3_aa: CASSSPGGGTPTRRRGTQYF
v_call: TRBV3-1/TRBV3-2; clone_size: few; j_call: TRBJ1-6; d_call: TRBD1; cdr3_nt: TGTGCCAGCAGCCAAGACGGGCAGGGGGCGCTTTCACCCCTCCACTTT; cdr3_aa: CASSQDGQGALSPLHF
v_call: TRBV7-9; clone_size: few; j_call: TRBJ2-7; d_call: .; cdr3_nt: TGTGCCAGCAGCCCGGACAGTTCCTACGAGCAGTACTTC; cdr3_aa: CASSPDSSYEQYF
v_call: TRBV5-1; clone_size: .; j_call: TRBJ2-7; d_call: .; cdr3_nt: TGCGCCAGCAGACGGGACATCTACGAGCAGTACTTC; cdr3_aa: CASRRDIYEQYF
v_call: TRBV19; clone_size: .; j_call: TRBJ1-2; d_call: .; cdr3_nt: TGTGCCAGTAGTAAACAGGGATCCTATGGCTACACCTTC; cdr3_aa: CASSKQGSYGYTF
v_call: TRBV19; clone_size: .; j_call: TRBJ1-1; d_call: TRBD1; cdr3_nt: TGTGCCAGTAGTATCACGGCGGGACAGGGTGAAGCTTTCTTT; cdr3_aa: CASSITAGQGEAFF
v_call: TRBV18; clone_size: .; j_call: TRBJ2-7; d_call: .; cdr3_nt: TGTGCCAGCTCACCACCGTCTGACACCTACGAGCAGTACTTC; cdr3_aa: CASSPPSDTYEQYF
v_call: TRBV19; clone_size: .; j_call: TRBJ2-7; d_call: TRBD1; cdr3_nt: TGTGCCAGTAGTGTCCGACAGGGAGAGGGGCAGTACTTC; cdr3_aa: CASSVRQGEGQYF
v_call: TRBV19; clone_size: .; j_call: TRBJ2-7; d_call: TRBD1; cdr3_nt: TGTGCCAGTAGCCGGACAGGAGGCTACGAGCAGTACTTC; cdr3_aa: CASSRTGGYEQYF
v_call: TRBV27; clone_size: .; j_call: TRBJ2-5; d_call: TRBD1; cdr3_nt: TGTGCCAGCAGTCCCCGGGACAGGGGGTTCGGAGAGACCCAGTACTTC; cdr3_aa: CASSPRDRGFGETQYF
v_call: TRBV15; clone_size: .; j_call: TRBJ2-7; d_call: .; cdr3_nt: TGTGCCACCAGCAGAGATGGTGGGGGCAGCTCCTACGAGCAGTACTTC; cdr3_aa: CATSRDGGGSSYEQYF
v_call: TRBV29-1; clone_size: .; j_call: TRBJ1-1; d_call: TRBD1; cdr3_nt: TGCAGCGTTGAAGTCAGGGGGACTGAAGCTTTCTTT; cdr3_aa: CSVEVRGTEAFF
v_call: TRBV5-1; clone_size: .; j_call: TRBJ2-7; d_call: TRBD2; cdr3_nt: TGCGCCAGCAGCTTGTTACCTGGGACTAGCGGGTTCAACGAGCAGTACTTC; cdr3_aa: CASSLLPGTSGFNEQYF
v_call: TRBV7-9; clone_size: once; j_call: TRBJ1-1; d_call: .; cdr3_nt: TGTGCCAGCAGCTTAGTTAGGGGGGGCGACACTGAAGCTTTCTTT; cdr3_aa: CASSLVRGGDTEAFF
v_call: TRBV7-2; clone_size: .; j_call: TRBJ1-4; d_call: TRBD1; cdr3_nt: TGTGCCAGCAGCTTACGACAGGGAAAAGCGGAAAAACTGTTTTTT; cdr3_aa: CASSLRQGKAEKLFF
v_call: TRBV9; clone_size: .; j_call: TRBJ2-3; d_call: TRBD2; cdr3_nt: TGTGCCAGCAGCGTAGCCCCACCGGGACTAGCTGCAGATACGCAGTATTTT; cdr3_aa: CASSVAPPGLAADTQYF
v_call: TRBV6-5; clone_size: .; j_call: TRBJ1-2; d_call: .; cdr3_nt: TGTGCCAGCAGCCCAACCCTAGGTCCATTCTATGGCTACACCTTC; cdr3_aa: CASSPTLGPFYGYTF
v_call: TRBV18; clone_size: .; j_call: TRBJ2-5; d_call: TRBD2; cdr3_nt: TGTGCCAGCTCACATACACAAAGACTAGCGGGAGAAGAGACCCAGTACTTC; cdr3_aa: CASSHTQRLAGEETQYF
v_call: TRBV28; clone_size: .; j_call: TRBJ1-1; d_call: TRBD1; cdr3_nt: TGTGCCAGCAGTACCGGCGGACAGGGCTCTGAAGCTTTCTTT; cdr3_aa: CASSTGGQGSEAFF
v_call: TRBV19; clone_size: .; j_call: TRBJ2-5; d_call: .; cdr3_nt: TGTGCCAGTTCGAGGGACTTAGAGACCCAGTACTTC; cdr3_aa: CASSRDLETQYF
v_call: TRBV18; clone_size: .; j_call: TRBJ1-1; d_call: TRBD1; cdr3_nt: TGTGCCAGCTCACGGAGGGGGCTGTCAAGCGGGACTGAAGCTTTCTTT; cdr3_aa: CASSRRGLSSGTEAFF
v_call: TRBV7-9; clone_size: .; j_call: TRBJ1-2; d_call: .; cdr3_nt: TGTGCCAGCAGCCCTCCGGGACTTTATGGCTACACCTTC; cdr3_aa: CASSPPGLYGYTF
v_call: TRBV6-4; clone_size: .; j_call: TRBJ2-3; d_call: .; cdr3_nt: TGTGCCACCCTCGTAAATACGCAGTATTTT; cdr3_aa: CATLVNTQYF
v_call: TRBV2; clone_size: once; j_call: TRBJ1-3; d_call: TRBD1; cdr3_nt: TGTGCCAGCAGTGAAAGAGCAGGGGGGTTCTCTGGAAACACCATATATTTT; cdr3_aa: CASSERAGGFSGNTIYF
v_call: TRBV9; clone_size: .; j_call: TRBJ2-3; d_call: .; cdr3_nt: TGTGCCAGCAGCAACTTTTACACAGATACGCAGTATTTT; cdr3_aa: CASSNFYTDTQYF
v_call: TRBV9; clone_size: many; j_call: TRBJ1-1; d_call: TRBD1; cdr3_nt: TGTGCCAGCAGCGTATACCCAGGGGGGAACACTGAAGCTTTCTTT; cdr3_aa: CASSVYPGGNTEAFF
v_call: TRBV6-5; clone_size: .; j_call: TRBJ2-1; d_call: TRBD1; cdr3_nt: TGTGCCAGCAGGACAGGGGGCAGCTCCTACAATGAGCAGTTCTTC; cdr3_aa: CASRTGGSSYNEQFF
v_call: TRBV5-6; clone_size: .; j_call: TRBJ2-5; d_call: TRBD2; cdr3_nt: TGTGCCAGCAGCCCAAAAGGGACTAGCGGGAGAGAGACCCAGTACTTC; cdr3_aa: CASSPKGTSGRETQYF
v_call: TRBV7-2; clone_size: few; j_call: TRBJ2-5; d_call: .; cdr3_nt: TGTGCCAGCAGCCGTTCGAGGAGTTGGGAGACCCAGTACTTC; cdr3_aa: CASSRSRSWETQYF
v_call: TRBV19; clone_size: .; j_call: TRBJ1-2; d_call: .; cdr3_nt: TGTGCCAGTAGTGAGGGCACGGTCCTGGGCGGCTACACCTTC; cdr3_aa: CASSEGTVLGGYTF
v_call: TRBV5-1; clone_size: .; j_call: TRBJ1-1; d_call: TRBD1; cdr3_nt: TGCGCCAGCAGCTTGGACAGGGGGCTGACTATCTCTGAAGCTTTCTTT; cdr3_aa: CASSLDRGLTISEAFF
v_call: TRBV3-1/TRBV3-2; clone_size: few; j_call: TRBJ2-1; d_call: TRBD2; cdr3_nt: TGTGCCAGCAGCCAAGATCAGCTAGCGGGGCTGCAGTTCTTC; cdr3_aa: CASSQDQLAGLQFF
v_call: TRBV6-6; clone_size: once; j_call: TRBJ2-6; d_call: .; cdr3_nt: TGTGCCAGCACATCTGGGGCCAACGTCCTGACTTTC; cdr3_aa: CASTSGANVLTF
v_call: TRBV6-4; clone_size: .; j_call: TRBJ1-1; d_call: TRBD1; cdr3_nt: TGTGCCAGCAGGCGGGACAGGGGAAATACTGAAGCTTTCTTT; cdr3_aa: CASRRDRGNTEAFF
v_call: TRBV19; clone_size: .; j_call: TRBJ1-1; d_call: .; cdr3_nt: TGTGCCAGTACCCGGGGACTCATGAACACTGAAGCTTTCTTT; cdr3_aa: CASTRGLMNTEAFF
v_call: TRBV10-3; clone_size: .; j_call: TRBJ1-5; d_call: TRBD1; cdr3_nt: TGTGCCATCAGTGGACAGGGCCCTCATCAGCCCCAGCATTTT; cdr3_aa: CAISGQGPHQPQHF
v_call: TRBV24-1; clone_size: .; j_call: TRBJ2-2; d_call: .; cdr3_nt: TGTGCCACCAGTGGGACACCGGGTACCGAGAACACCGGGGAGCTGTTTTTT; cdr3_aa: CATSGTPGTENTGELFF
v_call: TRBV9; clone_size: .; j_call: TRBJ1-1; d_call: TRBD1; cdr3_nt: TGTGCCAGCAGCGTAGGACAGGGGGGCACTGAAGCTTTCTTT; cdr3_aa: CASSVGQGGTEAFF
v_call: TRBV2; clone_size: .; j_call: TRBJ1-2; d_call: .; cdr3_nt: TGTGCCAGCAAAGGCGTGGCAGCGCCCTATGGCTACACCTTC; cdr3_aa: CASKGVAAPYGYTF
v_call: TRBV6-5; clone_size: .; j_call: TRBJ2-7; d_call: TRBD2; cdr3_nt: TGTGCCAGCACCCCGGCTAGCGGAGGTTACGAGCAGTACTTC; cdr3_aa: CASTPASGGYEQYF
v_call: TRBV15; clone_size: .; j_call: TRBJ2-5; d_call: .; cdr3_nt: TGTGCCACCAGCAGAGAGGACAGTCACTTGGGGACCCAGTACTTC; cdr3_aa: CATSREDSHLGTQYF
v_call: TRBV5-1; clone_size: .; j_call: TRBJ2-7; d_call: TRBD2; cdr3_nt: TGCGCCAGCAGCTCCCGCCCAGGTAGCGGGGGACCCCACGAGCAGTACTTC; cdr3_aa: CASSSRPGSGGPHEQYF
v_call: TRBV5-1; clone_size: .; j_call: TRBJ2-7; d_call: .; cdr3_nt: TGCGCCAGCAGGGAGGGTCAGGTATACGAGCAGTACTTC; cdr3_aa: CASREGQVYEQYF
v_call: TRBV18; clone_size: .; j_call: TRBJ2-3; d_call: .; cdr3_nt: TGTGCCAGCTCACCAGGGCTCGGCATTCGGACAGATACGCAGTATTTT; cdr3_aa: CASSPGLGIRTDTQYF
v_call: TRBV10-3; clone_size: .; j_call: TRBJ1-1; d_call: .; cdr3_nt: TGTGCCATCAGTGCCAGGGGTGGGCCCACTGAAGCTTTCTTT; cdr3_aa: CAISARGGPTEAFF
v_call: TRBV7-9; clone_size: .; j_call: TRBJ1-2; d_call: .; cdr3_nt: TGTGCCAGCAGCTTAATGCTTACCGTACAGGGAAGTGGCTACACCTTC; cdr3_aa: CASSLMLTVQGSGYTF
v_call: TRBV19; clone_size: .; j_call: TRBJ2-7; d_call: TRBD2; cdr3_nt: TGTGCCAGTACCCCCGTAGCGGGAGGAACCTACGAGCAGTACTTC; cdr3_aa: CASTPVAGGTYEQYF